This section outlines one TCR beta chain sequence together with its context. The antigen is undetermined. The data were taken from a study of blood T cells in healthy people across ages. This CDR3 is 13 amino acids long. Germline CDR1 is DFQATT and CDR2 is SNEGSKA (reference sequence). The V gene end was trimmed by 6 bases and the J gene end by 5 bases; junction bases not matched to a gene: 6. Study-wide points: PBMCs that were unsorted prevented a conclusive naive versus antigen-experienced comparison.

Caucasian, healthy and from Russia, the donors were aged between about 6 and 100. A minimum of 7 million PBMCs was isolated per sample. Extraction yielded at least 6 micrograms of total RNA per sample. Using a J-beta primer mix together with a sample-barcoded 5' primer, a second PCR was run for roughly 7 to 12 cycles. TCRdb analysed the 5' RACE reads with MiXCR anew, one entry per CDR3 protein. The table has about a million distinct CDR3 sequences, around two fifths seen once. The clonotype comes from a man aged 18 to 29 in good health. The V gene is TRBV20-1, the J gene TRBJ1-2; 10 bases map to TRBD1. The sequenced sample was blood. CDR3: CSATGQGTYGYTF. CDR3 nucleotides: TGCAGTGCCACGGGACAGGGGACATATGGCTACACCTTC.